This T cell receptor (beta chain) was retrieved from a study of T cells in Graves' hyperthyroidism and ophthalmopathy. General study points: Ophthalmopathy onset followed model prediction by a median approximately seven months. Among clonotypes expanded in thyroid above 0.001, most were also found in blood.

Amplification yielded TCR beta CDR3 regions, with RNA transcripts as the source. The study used the HTBI primer set for a first-round RT-PCR of the TCR CDR3. One entry per CDR3 protein, called by TCRdb with MiXCR from the multiplex PCR reads. Of 600,000 to 700,000 distinct CDR3 sequences in the sample, 40% to 55% were seen once. The study based diagnoses on clinical symptoms, serum thyroxine and TRAb, thyroid ultrasound and orbital computed tomography. The germline CDR1 and CDR2 sequences are SGHTA and FQGNSA. The CDR3 runs to 14 residues. Note on this clonotype: Its specificity is unknown. An end of the junction differs from the germline gene, which may be a read error.

Material: peripheral blood or thyroid tissue (not recorded which). The chain couples TRBV7-2 to TRBJ1-1; 7 bases line up with TRBD1. The origin of this receptor is an adult man with Graves' disease, either hyperthyroidism or ophthalmopathy (not recorded which). In DNA, the CDR3 is TGTGCCAGCAGCTGGGGACAGCTGAACACTGAAGCTCTCTTT. Encoded protein: CASSWGQLNTEALF.